This T cell receptor beta chain was sequenced during a study of OX40 agonist ivuxolimab in advanced cancers. Study details: In this trial design, patients received ivuxolimab intravenously at 0.01 to 10 mg/kg every 2 weeks. Dose-escalation patients were diagnosed with hepatocellular carcinoma, melanoma, renal cell cancer or head and neck cancer. Findings of the study overall: Expanded clones were, on average, more numerous in CD8+ T cells than in CD4+.

The repertoire was sequenced with immunoSEQ multiplex PCR; TCRdb's copy has only in-frame clones and lacks some. Of 50,000 or so clones in the sample, less than 90% were seen once. A single count supports this clone. No antigen is known for it. The TCR comes from an adult with an advanced solid tumor such as melanoma, head and neck, liver or kidney cancer. The sample in question was CD4+ or CD8+ T cells sorted from blood, obtained in a trial of the OX40 agonist ivuxolimab.

For the CDR3, the DNA is TGTGCCAGCAGCTTGGCCAGGACAGGGGCCATGAACACTGAAGCTTTCTTT. It translates to CASSLARTGAMNTEAFF. The chain links TRBV5-6 to TRBJ1-1; 9 nucleotides match TRBD1. Per germline, CDR1 SGHDT and CDR2 YYEEEE. After removal of 0 bases from V and 0 bases from J, the junction contained 6 bases not matched to a gene. The CDR3 covers 17 residues.